This T cell receptor (beta chain) was found in a study of Graves' ophthalmopathy and Graves' hyperthyroidism (dated by TCRdb to 2016 to 2019). Notes on the research overall: Peripheral blood samples were taken at the time of initial diagnosis, before any treatment was given. The study used TCR beta repertoire signatures to distinguish Graves' ophthalmopathy from Graves' hyperthyroidism and to predict progression to ophthalmopathy. In total, 135 blood samples were TCR-sequenced: fewer than 50 ophthalmopathy, approximately 80 hyperthyroidism and some 17 hyperthyroidism-to-ophthalmopathy patients. A discovery set of more than 90 patients (43 ophthalmopathy, around 57 stable hyperthyroidism) was enrolled to explore V-J signatures distinguishing ophthalmopathy from hyperthyroidism. For independent validation, a separate cohort was made up of approximately 19 hyperthyroidism patients plus 17 patients who later progressed from hyperthyroidism to ophthalmopathy. In over 5 hyperthyroidism patients, the T-cell repertoires found in thyroid tissue were compared with those found in blood. Following sampling, methimazole starting at 30 mg daily was administered to hyperthyroidism patients, and high-dose intravenous methylprednisolone was administered to ophthalmopathy patients.

The cysteine opens and the phenylalanine closes a CDR3 of 14 amino acids. The DNA shown is the 42-base CDR3, in frame from base 1. Looking up the germline V gene yields CDR1 MNHNS and CDR2 SASEGT. V is shortened by 2 bases, J by 5 bases, and the region joining them spans 12 bases. For repertoire sequencing, the TCR beta CDR3 regions were amplified from RNA transcripts. HTBI primers and the Qiagen OneStep RT-PCR kit were used in a first-round RT-PCR, which was followed by a second-round multiplex PCR, size selection and purification. The libraries underwent paired-end sequencing with 100 bp reads on an Illumina HiSeq2000. Per the authors' processing: SOAPnuke was used to process the reads, throwing out any read that had adapters, had uncalled bases, had a mean Phred below 15, or lacked an exact constant-primer or identifier match. COPE v1.2.5 was used to merge the high-quality paired reads. Unique nucleotide sequences were defined as clonotypes and aligned to IMGT TRB V, D and J references using MiTCR v1.1. The analysis was limited to V-J combinations with a frequency above 0.0001, which together covered roughly 99% of the repertoires. For each V-J combination, a TCR clonal expansion and chaos score was defined as the ratio of F50 clonal expansion to chaos observed in the TCRdist matrix. Features were reduced by Welch's t-statistics and random forest to around 13 V-J combinations, which fed a naive Bayes classifier. The Morisita-Horn index was used to measure how similar the thyroid and blood repertoires were. The raw public reads went through TCRdb reprocessing: fastp at Q25, MiXCR clone calling, in-frame beta chains kept. Duplicate CDR3 protein sequences are folded into a single record with the most common DNA and genes. TCRdb, not the authors, supplied the V and J calls. This sample has about 370,000 distinct CDR3 sequences in its table, and about 15% of those were observed once. Roughly 2.6% of the sample belongs to the ten largest clones.

The paper as a whole reports these results and caveats: The 13-signature model separated ophthalmopathy from stable hyperthyroidism with approximately 88% sensitivity and 81% to 82% specificity in cross-validation, and 80%/75% in the test set. Most expanded thyroid clonotypes with frequency above 0.001 were also detected in blood, suggesting blood repertoires may reflect the thyroid immune response. No statistical method was used to predetermine the sample size, and group allocation was not hidden from the investigators. In validation, the model predicted ophthalmopathy progression with about 71% sensitivity and 72.22% specificity; approximately 12 predicted patients were CT-confirmed with GO in a median of 6.5 months.

A patient counted as having stable hyperthyroidism if there was no progression to ophthalmopathy within 18 months of follow-up. The hyperthyroidism patients were 18 to 65 years old and newly diagnosed, with a disease duration of less than 2 months. Anyone with other autoimmune diseases, uncontrolled infections, pregnancy or lactation was excluded from the study. Clinical symptoms, serum thyroxine, TRAb, thyroid ultrasound and orbital computed tomography formed the basis of the diagnosis. Using Ficoll-Paque density gradient centrifugation, PBMCs were isolated from about 10 ml of fresh peripheral blood. Total RNA was extracted using Trizol reagent, and RNA quality was checked on an Agilent 2100 Bioanalyzer. This clonotype was counted ten times or more. The antigen it binds to is not known. Per-nucleotide qualities are absent, and no much larger clonotype sits a single base away.

This TCR was sampled from an adult woman with stable Graves' hyperthyroidism. Rearrangement joined TRBV6-1 to TRBJ1-1; no confident D gene assignment can be made. The sequenced material came from peripheral blood. The DNA sequence is given as TGTGCCAGCAGTGAATTGGGCTCCTGGACTGAAGCTTTCTTT. It specifies CASSELGSWTEAFF.